A single count supports the clone carrying this T cell receptor (beta chain). Its cognate antigen is unknown. Mixed chimerism was transient after nonmyeloablative marrow transplants from related graft donors. CD4+CD25+CD127- Tregs, CD4+CD25- non-Tregs, CD4 and CD8 cells were sorted. Data came from immunoSEQ multiplex PCR; TCRdb stores just in-frame clones and leaves some out. This table has 50,000 or so clones, more than 70% appearing once. Germline values: CDR1 MNHEY, CDR2 SMNVEV (reference sequence). The V and J ends lost 1 base and 6 bases, in that order; junction bases with no gene match: 4. This CDR3 comprises 15 residues. This entry is derived from a study of Tregs in tolerant kidney transplant recipients. Study-level points and caveats: Expanding Tregs on activated donor B cells appeared to best identify donor-specific TCRbeta clones.

The rearrangement joins TRBV27 to TRBJ1-2; 11 bases fit TRBD1. Sequenced here: CD8+ T cells from blood (PBMCs), sampled 12 months after the transplant. The receptor's source is a human patient who received a combined kidney and bone marrow transplant. Some T cells could come from the graft donor. CDR3 residues: CASSLWTGGFNGYTF. DNA for the CDR3: TGTGCCAGCAGTTTATGGACAGGGGGCTTCAATGGCTACACCTTC.